The text below deals with one TCR beta chain. Its antigen is not known. The germline gives CDR1 WSHSY, CDR2 SAAADI. The V end lost 6 bases, the J end lost 2 bases, and 14 bases lay between the germline ends. The CDR3 covers 14 residues. This specimen comes from a study of cytomegalovirus exposure and HLA in healthy donors. Study results and caveats: An analysis was carried out later, and it reportedly showed fewer N-insertions in an Asian-associated ancestry cluster than the approximately 610-donor mean. Later on, a genetic analysis was performed. It linked a missense variant in DCLRE1C with V- and J-gene trimming of TCR beta. Certain sequence variants were highly shared and formed a cluster, and this cluster was likely a sequencing artifact.

The primer mix had 60 Vbeta and 13 Jbeta primers. The data were produced by immunoSEQ multiplex PCR, yet TCRdb's version contains in-frame clones alone and is incomplete. The sample holds approximately 180,000 clones, just over 70% seen once. The chain recombines TRBV10-2 with TRBJ2-7, with D possibly TRBD2 on 5 matching bases. The sample consisted of PBMCs. This receptor was identified in a human donor in good health. CDR3 in DNA: TGCGCCAGCAGGCAATCGGGGAGCGCCTACGAGCAGTACTTC. It specifies CASRQSGSAYEQYF.